This T cell receptor (beta chain) was found in a study of human T cells and chemical hapten exposure. Authors' methods: Per sample, the median was around 100,000 TCRs, with values from about 22,000 to 700,000. TCRdb itself ran the RACE reads through MiXCR, one entry per CDR3 protein. TCRdb assigned the V and J calls; the authors' analysis was not used. The sample shows around 350,000 distinct CDR3 sequences, around 5.5% of them seen only once. As to time point: pre-sensitization, week 0. Treatment noted: therapeutic diphenylcyclopropenone sensitization with weekly scalp DPC. Germline V gene lookup returns CDR1 DFQATT and CDR2 SNEGSKA (reference sequence). Trimming took 0 bases from V and 0 from J, leaving 7 bases between them. The CDR3 consists of 14 residues. Many counts were recorded for this clonotype.

Sample: whole blood, taken in connection with sensitization to the hapten diphenylcyclopropenone (DPC). The chain links TRBV20-1 to TRBJ2-3; D is undetermined. The TCR originated in a woman younger than 35 with alopecia areata. Some clones in this sample may be carry-over from other donors' samples. The CDR3 nucleotides are TGCAGTGCTAGAGATGGATCCAGCACAGATACGCAGTATTTT. Its protein product is CSARDGSSTDTQYF.